This TCR beta chain was captured in a study of cytomegalovirus exposure and HLA in healthy donors (dated by TCRdb to about 2017). Notes on the research overall: The 700 or so repertoires of the first cohort and the 95 to 150 validation repertoires were produced on the same platform, according to a later analysis. Along with the approximately 700-subject first cohort, a separate validation cohort of over a hundred different subjects was used. To predict cytomegalovirus infection status, the study brought together high-throughput TCR immunosequencing, statistical association of individual TCRs with disease status, and machine learning. The aim of the study was to test whether cataloging public T cell receptors could identify signatures of past pathogen exposure.

Results and caveats for the whole study, not just this receptor: The authors suggested that the approach could potentially be generalized to other disease states and immunological phenotypes. The validation cohort had no HLA typing available for a later analysis, so co-occurrence within that cohort was assessed over all 130 or so repertoires. Cytomegalovirus status was reported to be diagnosed by the classifier with high specificity and sensitivity in both the original and validation cohorts. Of the cluster scores, roughly 95% were above 0 in a later analysis, which found that TCRs clustered in the first cohort also tended to co-occur in the approximately 110 validation repertoires. Most TCR sequences were seen in very few donors, while some public TCRs were found in many individuals. A total of fewer than 200 TCR beta chains were listed by the study as associated with cytomegalovirus. Three of the identified cytomegalovirus-associated TCR beta chains were confirmed in vitro to be specific for cytomegalovirus antigens.

The donors belonged to the validation cohort of about 120 subjects, which was separate from the roughly 700-subject first cohort. The germline V gene (reference sequence) specifies MNHEY as CDR1 and SMNVEV as CDR2. Here V drops 0 bases and J drops 0 bases, and the junction holds 5 bases not matched to any gene. The CDR3 contains 17 residues, cysteine and phenylalanine counted. Just CDR3 DNA is preserved here, 51 bases in frame from base 1. As concerns this clone: Its antigen is not yet known. No per-base quality is available; no much larger clone lies one base away.

Libraries came from the immunoSEQ multiplex PCR assay. The study's own analysis went as follows. A statistical classification framework was developed to diagnose cytomegalovirus status using the catalog of TCR beta chain sequences. TCRdb took over this immuneACCESS table, retaining in-frame rearrangements with V and J assigned. Such tables are incomplete; in checked studies, under half of the missing clones stem from an unresolved V gene, and the remainder is unexplained. The DNA gave D and trimming, while V, J and clone size come from that table. Present in this sample are 95,000 to 120,000 clones, approximately 86% of which were seen just once. The top ten clonotypes cover about 3% of the sample.

The origin of this receptor is a woman aged 18-30 years in good health and CMV-seronegative. This receptor chain uses TRBV27 and TRBJ1-2; 9 of the junction bases match TRBD1. Sequencing input: PBMCs. The CDR3 protein sequence reads: CASSLSDRGIPNYGYTF. The DNA sequence is TGTGCCAGCAGTTTATCCGACAGGGGGATTCCTAACTATGGCTACACCTTC.